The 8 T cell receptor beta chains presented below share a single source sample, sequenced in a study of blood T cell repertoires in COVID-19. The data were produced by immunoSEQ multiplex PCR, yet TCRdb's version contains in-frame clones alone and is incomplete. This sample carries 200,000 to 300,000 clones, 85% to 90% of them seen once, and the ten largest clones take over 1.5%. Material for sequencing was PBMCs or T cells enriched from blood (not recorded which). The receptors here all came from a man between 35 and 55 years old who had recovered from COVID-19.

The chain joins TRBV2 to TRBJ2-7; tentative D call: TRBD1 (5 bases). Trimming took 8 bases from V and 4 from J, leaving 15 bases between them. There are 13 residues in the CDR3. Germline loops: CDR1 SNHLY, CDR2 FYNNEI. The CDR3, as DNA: TGTGCCAGCTCCAGGGTGGAGCAGTACGAGCAGTACTTC. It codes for CASSRVEQYEQYF.

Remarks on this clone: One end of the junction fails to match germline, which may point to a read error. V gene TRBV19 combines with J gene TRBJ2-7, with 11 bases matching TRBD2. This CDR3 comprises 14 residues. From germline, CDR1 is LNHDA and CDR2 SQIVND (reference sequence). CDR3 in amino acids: CASRWTSGSSEQYF. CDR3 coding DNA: TGTGCCAGTAGATGGACTAGCGGGTCCTCCGAGCAGTACTTC.

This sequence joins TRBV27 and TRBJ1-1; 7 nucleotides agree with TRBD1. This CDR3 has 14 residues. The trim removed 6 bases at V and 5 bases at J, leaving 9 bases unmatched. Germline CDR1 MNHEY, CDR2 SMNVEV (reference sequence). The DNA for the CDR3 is TGTGCCAGCAGCCCTAACCCAGGGGGAACTGAAGCTTTCTTT. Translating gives CASSPNPGGTEAFF.

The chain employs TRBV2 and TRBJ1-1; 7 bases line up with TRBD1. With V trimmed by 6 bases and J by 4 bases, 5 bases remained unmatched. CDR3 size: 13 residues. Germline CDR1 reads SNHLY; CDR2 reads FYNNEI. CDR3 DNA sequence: TGTGCCAGCAGCCCACAGGGGAGCACTGAAGCTTTCTTT. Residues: CASSPQGSTEAFF. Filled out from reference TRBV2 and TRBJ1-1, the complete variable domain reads EPEVTQTPSHQVTQMGQEVILRCVPISNHLYFYWYRQILGQKVEFLVSFYNNEISEKSEIFDDQFSVERPDGSNFTLKIRSTKLEDSAMYFCASSPQGSTEAFFGQGTRLTVV.

The CDR3 sequence: CAISEWRDQPQHF. The CDR3 nucleotides are TGTGCCATCAGTGAGTGGAGGGATCAGCCCCAGCATTTT. The V and J genes are TRBV10-3 and TRBJ1-5, with D hard to call. V lost 1 base and J lost 5, with 6 bases in between. CDR3 length equals 13 residues. Germline V lookup: CDR1 ENHRY, CDR2 SYGVKD.

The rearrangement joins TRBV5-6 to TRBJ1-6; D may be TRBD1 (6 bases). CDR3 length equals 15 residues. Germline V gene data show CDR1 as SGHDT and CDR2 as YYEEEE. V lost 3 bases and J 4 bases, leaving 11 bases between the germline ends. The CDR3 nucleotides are TGTGCCAGCAGCTACGGGACACCGTATAATTCACCCCTCCACTTT. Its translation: CASSYGTPYNSPLHF. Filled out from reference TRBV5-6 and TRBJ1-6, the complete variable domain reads DAGVTQSPTHLIKTRGQQVTLRCSPKSGHDTVSWYQQALGQGPQFIFQYYEEEERQRGNFPDRFSGHQFPNYSSELNVNALLLGDSALYLCASSYGTPYNSPLHFGNGTRLTVT.

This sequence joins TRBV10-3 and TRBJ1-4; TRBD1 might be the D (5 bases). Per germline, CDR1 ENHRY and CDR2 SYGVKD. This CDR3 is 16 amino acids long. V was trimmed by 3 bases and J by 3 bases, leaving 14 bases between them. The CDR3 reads CAISDGWGGANEKLFF. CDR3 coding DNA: TGTGCCATCAGTGACGGGTGGGGGGGAGCTAATGAAAAACTGTTTTTT.

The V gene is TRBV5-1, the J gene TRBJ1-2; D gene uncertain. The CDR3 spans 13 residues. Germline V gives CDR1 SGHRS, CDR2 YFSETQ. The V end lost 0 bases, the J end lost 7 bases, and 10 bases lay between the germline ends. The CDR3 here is CASSLGDEGGYTF. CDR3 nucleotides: TGCGCCAGCAGCTTGGGGGATGAGGGTGGCTACACCTTC.